The TCR beta chain described here comes from a study of T cell responses to AZD1222 COVID-19 vaccine. Overall study results and limits: Unmutated variant regions are reportedly targeted by nearly half of spike-specific TCRs. There were repertoire samples only from the period after the peak T cell response. Spike-specific TCR breadth rose after two AZD1222 doses, and depth rose as well. Mostly white British, mostly female donors; authors suggested clonal diversity may be underestimated.

CDR1 and CDR2 (germline): SGHNT, YENEEA. The CDR3 totals 12 residues. Trimming left V 5 bases short and J 5 bases short, with 9 bases between. Data came from immunoSEQ multiplex PCR; TCRdb stores just in-frame clones and leaves some out. The data contain about 150,000 clones, about nine tenths of them singletons. About this clone: Its target is unknown.

This receptor was obtained from an adult in good health. Material: peripheral blood, obtained on day 0 of AZD1222 vaccination. This chain joins TRBV11-3 and TRBJ1-1; D unresolved. CDR3 sequence (DNA): TGTGCCAGCAGCCTTACCGGGACTGAAGCTTTCTTT. This encodes CASSLTGTEAFF.